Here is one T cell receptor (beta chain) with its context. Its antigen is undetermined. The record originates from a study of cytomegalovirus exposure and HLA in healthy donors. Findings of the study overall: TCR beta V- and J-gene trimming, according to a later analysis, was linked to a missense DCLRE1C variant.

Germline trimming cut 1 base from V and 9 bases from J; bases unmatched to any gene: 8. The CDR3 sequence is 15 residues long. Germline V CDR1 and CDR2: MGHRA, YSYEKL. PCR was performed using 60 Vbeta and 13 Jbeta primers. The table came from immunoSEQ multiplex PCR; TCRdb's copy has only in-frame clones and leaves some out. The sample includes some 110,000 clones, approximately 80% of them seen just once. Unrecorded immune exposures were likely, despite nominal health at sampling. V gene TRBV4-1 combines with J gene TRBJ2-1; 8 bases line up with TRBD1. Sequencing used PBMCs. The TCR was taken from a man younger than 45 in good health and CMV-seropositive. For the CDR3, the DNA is TGCGCCAGCAGCCAAGGGCGGCAGGGGGCAGGTGAGCAGTTCTTC. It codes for CASSQGRQGAGEQFF.